The clone carrying this TCR beta chain was recorded at least ten times. What it binds is unknown. The data stem from a study of neurological immune-mediated disorders. Study results and limitations: HTLV-1-associated myelopathy had the most TCR clonal expansion, and multiple sclerosis had the least, less than healthy controls.

For the unsorted libraries, 2 million PBMCs stored at -80 C served as input. The CDR3 is made up of 13 amino acids. J gave up 6 bases and V 4 bases, and 4 bases lay outside the gene matches. Germline assignment: CDR1 SGHRS and CDR2 YFSETQ. The cDNA was synthesized by 5'RACE incorporating 10-nucleotide random UMIs. Using its own MiXCR run on the 5' RACE reads, TCRdb lists one record per CDR3 protein. The sample comprises about 48,000 distinct CDR3 sequences, over 9% of which are singletons, and about 20% rests with the top ten. The receptor was isolated from a woman in her thirties or forties with HTLV-1-associated myelopathy (HAM/TSP). Sequencing used PBMCs. The chain combines TRBV5-1 with TRBJ1-2, with 9 positions matching TRBD1. CDR3 protein: CASSLGQGNGYTF. The CDR3, as DNA: TGCGCCAGCAGCCTGGGACAGGGAAATGGCTACACCTTC.